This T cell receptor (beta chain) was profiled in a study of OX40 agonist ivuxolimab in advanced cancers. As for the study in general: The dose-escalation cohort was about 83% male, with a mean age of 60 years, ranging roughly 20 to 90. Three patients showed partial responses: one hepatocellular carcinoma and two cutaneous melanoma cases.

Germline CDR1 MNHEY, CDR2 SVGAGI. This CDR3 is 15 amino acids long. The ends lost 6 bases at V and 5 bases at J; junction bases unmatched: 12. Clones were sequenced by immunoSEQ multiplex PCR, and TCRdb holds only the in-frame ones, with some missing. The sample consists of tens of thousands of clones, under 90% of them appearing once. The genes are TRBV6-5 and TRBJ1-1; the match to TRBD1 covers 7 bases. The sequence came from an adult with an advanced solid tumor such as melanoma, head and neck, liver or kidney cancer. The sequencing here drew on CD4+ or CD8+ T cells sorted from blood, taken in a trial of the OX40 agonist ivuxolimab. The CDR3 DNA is TGTGCCAGCAGAGACCCCCGGACAGGTGATACTGAAGCTTTCTTT. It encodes CASRDPRTGDTEAFF.